A selection of T cell receptor beta chains follows, all from one sample in a study of cytomegalovirus exposure and HLA in healthy donors. Clones were sequenced by immunoSEQ multiplex PCR, and TCRdb holds only the in-frame ones, with some missing. The data show a few hundred thousand clones, around 86% seen once. Sequences were obtained from PBMCs. Receptors were obtained from a woman aged 18 to 35 in good health and CMV-seronegative. CDR3s include the opening cysteine and the closing phenylalanine or tryptophan. The order of the fields is J gene, D gene, V gene, clone size, CDR3 protein, CDR3 DNA. A D gene is named only where the DNA matches it firmly. Some rows mark clone size as missing; the rest say once, few, many or name a class of expanded clone.

>TRBJ2-1|NA|TRBV6-5|NA
CASSAINDNEQFF
TGTGCCAGCAGTGCGATCAACGACAATGAGCAGTTCTTC
>TRBJ1-5|NA|TRBV19|NA
CASSMGGDLNQPQHF
TGTGCCAGTAGTATGGGAGGGGACCTCAATCAGCCCCAGCATTTT
>TRBJ1-1|TRBD1|TRBV25-1|once
CASHWYLTGGFGEAFF
TGTGCCAGCCACTGGTACTTAACAGGGGGCTTTGGTGAAGCTTTCTTT
>TRBJ2-2|TRBD2|TRBV6-6|NA
CASWGGLAAGELFF
TGTGCCAGCTGGGGGGGACTAGCAGCCGGGGAGCTGTTTTTT
>TRBJ2-3|TRBD1|TRBV2|NA
CASSLRTGGRTDTQYF
TGTGCCAGCAGTCTTAGGACAGGGGGCCGCACAGATACGCAGTATTTT
>TRBJ2-5|NA|TRBV5-1|NA
CASGDNGEETQYF
TGCGCCAGCGGGGACAACGGGGAAGAGACCCAGTACTTC
>TRBJ1-1|NA|TRBV7-9|few
CASSFSRDTEAFF
TGTGCCAGCAGCTTCAGCAGGGACACTGAAGCTTTCTTT
>TRBJ1-2|TRBD1|TRBV7-9|few
CASSLQGVKGYTF
TGTGCCAGCAGCCTCCAGGGGGTGAAGGGCTACACCTTC
>TRBJ2-7|TRBD1|TRBV9|NA
CASIGTDYEQYF
TGTGCCAGCATCGGGACAGACTACGAGCAGTACTTC
>TRBJ2-7|TRBD2|TRBV27|NA
CASSARAGSSYEQYF
TGTGCCAGCAGCGCCCGAGCGGGAAGTTCCTACGAGCAGTACTTC
>TRBJ2-1|TRBD2|TRBV7-9|NA
CASSSTSGSYNEQFF
TGTGCCAGCAGTTCGACTAGCGGCTCCTACAATGAGCAGTTCTTC
>TRBJ2-7|TRBD2|TRBV7-9|NA
CASSLGGDEQYF
TGTGCCAGCAGCTTGGGAGGGGACGAGCAGTACTTC
>TRBJ2-1|TRBD2|TRBV2|NA
CASSVELAGVEQFF
TGTGCCAGCAGTGTTGAACTAGCGGGGGTTGAGCAGTTCTTC
>TRBJ1-1|NA|TRBV6-1|NA
CASSVGGHVEAFF
TGTGCCAGCAGTGTGGGAGGGCACGTCGAAGCTTTCTTT
>TRBJ2-1|TRBD2|TRBV30|NA
CAWSVSGSHEQFF
TGTGCCTGGAGTGTTAGCGGGAGTCATGAGCAGTTCTTC
>TRBJ2-1|NA|TRBV28|NA
CASSLYTGRSYNEQFF
TGTGCCAGCAGTTTATATACGGGTCGCTCCTACAATGAGCAGTTCTTC
>TRBJ1-5|NA|TRBV6-1|NA
CASSEGQVRQPQHF
TGTGCCAGCAGTGAAGGGCAGGTACGTCAGCCCCAGCATTTT
>TRBJ2-7|TRBD1|TRBV5-1|NA
CASSFGTGSYEQYF
TGCGCCAGCAGCTTCGGGACAGGTTCCTACGAGCAGTACTTC
>TRBJ2-1|NA|TRBV12-5|NA
CASGLSGGPGEQFF
TGTGCTAGTGGTTTGTCCGGGGGACCGGGTGAGCAGTTCTTC
>TRBJ1-1|TRBD1|TRBV18|once
CASSPETGGSGAAFF
TGTGCCAGCTCACCAGAGACAGGGGGCTCGGGGGCCGCTTTCTTT
>TRBJ2-7|TRBD1|TRBV4-1|NA
CASSQDRYRGDEQYF
TGCGCCAGCAGCCAAGATCGGTACAGGGGGGACGAGCAGTACTTC
>TRBJ1-6|TRBD1|TRBV30|NA
CAWIKTGGGYNSPLHF
TGTGCCTGGATCAAGACAGGGGGGGGTTATAATTCACCCCTCCACTTT
>TRBJ2-2|NA|TRBV27|NA
CASSLKEDSNTGELFF
TGTGCCAGCAGTTTAAAGGAGGATTCGAACACCGGGGAGCTGTTTTTT
>TRBJ2-7|TRBD2|TRBV7-3|once
CASSPTPWLAGGPSSYEQYF
TGTGCCAGCAGCCCCACCCCCTGGCTAGCGGGAGGTCCATCCTCCTACGAGCAGTACTTC
>TRBJ1-5|NA|TRBV30|NA
CAWSWGGNQPQHF
TGTGCCTGGAGTTGGGGGGGAAATCAGCCCCAGCATTTT
>TRBJ1-1|TRBD1|TRBV6-5|NA
CASSYSRTGHSEAFF
TGTGCCAGCAGTTACTCAAGGACAGGCCATTCTGAAGCTTTCTTT
>TRBJ2-7|NA|TRBV4-1|once
CASSQERVDEQYF
TGCGCCAGCAGCCAAGAAAGAGTGGACGAGCAGTACTTC
>TRBJ1-3|NA|TRBV2|NA
CASIVGAVSGNTIYF
TGTGCCAGCATCGTGGGGGCAGTCTCTGGAAACACCATATATTTT
>TRBJ2-1|TRBD2|TRBV15|NA
CATSRDLASGQDEQFF
TGTGCCACCAGCAGAGATCTCGCTAGCGGGCAGGATGAGCAGTTCTTC
>TRBJ2-7|TRBD2|TRBV27|NA
CASSLGGRANEQYF
TGTGCCAGCAGTTTAGGCGGGAGGGCCAACGAGCAGTACTTC
>TRBJ2-7|TRBD2|TRBV5-1|NA
CASSPRGSGIYEQYF
TGCGCCAGCAGCCCCAGGGGTAGCGGGATCTACGAGCAGTACTTC
>TRBJ2-7|TRBD2|TRBV5-1|NA
CASSLGLREGSHEQYF
TGCGCCAGCAGCTTGGGGTTGCGGGAGGGCTCACACGAGCAGTACTTC
>TRBJ2-7|TRBD1|TRBV19|NA
CASSIGYRGHEQYF
TGTGCCAGTAGTATAGGCTACAGGGGCCACGAGCAGTACTTC
>TRBJ2-3|TRBD2|TRBV30|NA
CAWSEGLAISGDTQYF
TGTGCCTGGAGTGAGGGACTAGCCATCTCTGGAGATACGCAGTATTTT
>TRBJ1-2|NA|TRBV6-1|NA
CASTTPGDYGYTF
TGTGCCAGCACCACCCCGGGAGACTATGGCTACACCTTC
>TRBJ2-1|TRBD2|TRBV28|NA
CASSLGIAGDRQFF
TGTGCCAGCAGTTTAGGGATAGCGGGAGATAGACAGTTCTTC
>TRBJ1-2|TRBD1|TRBV11-2|NA
CASSPGQPYGYTF
TGTGCCAGCAGCCCGGGACAGCCCTACGGCTACACCTTC
>TRBJ1-3|NA|TRBV28|NA
CASSLVPGPSGNTIYF
TGTGCCAGCAGTTTAGTACCAGGGCCCTCTGGAAACACCATATATTTT
>TRBJ2-7|NA|TRBV7-9|NA
CASSRGAGSSYEQYF
TGTGCCAGCAGCCGGGGGGCAGGGAGTTCCTACGAGCAGTACTTC
>TRBJ1-4|NA|TRBV6-1|NA
CASKLTATNEKLFF
TGTGCCAGCAAGCTTACAGCAACTAATGAAAAACTGTTTTTT
>TRBJ2-3|NA|TRBV10-1|NA
CASKSPRDFTDTQYF
TGCGCCAGCAAGTCTCCGCGGGACTTCACAGATACGCAGTATTTT
>TRBJ1-2|TRBD1|TRBV27|NA
CASSLDPQGAYGYTF
TGTGCCAGCAGTTTAGACCCTCAGGGGGCCTATGGCTACACCTTC
>TRBJ1-2|TRBD1|TRBV9|NA
CASSVVAGGKAGYTF
TGTGCCAGCAGCGTAGTTGCAGGGGGCAAGGCTGGCTACACCTTC
>TRBJ2-1|NA|TRBV2|NA
CASSETRYNEQFF
TGTGCCAGCAGTGAAACCCGGTACAATGAGCAGTTCTTC
>TRBJ2-5|NA|TRBV30|NA
CAWTDQETQYF
TGTGCCTGGACAGACCAAGAGACCCAGTACTTC
>TRBJ2-1|NA|TRBV5-1|NA
CASSLYGYNEQFF
TGCGCCAGCAGCTTGTACGGCTACAATGAGCAGTTCTTC
>TRBJ2-7|TRBD1|TRBV7-8|NA
CASSSRQGAYEQYF
TGTGCCAGCAGCTCCCGACAGGGAGCCTACGAGCAGTACTTC
>TRBJ2-5|NA|TRBV2|NA
CASSERGPETQYF
TGTGCCAGCAGTGAAAGGGGCCCGGAGACCCAGTACTTC
>TRBJ2-7|TRBD1|TRBV5-1|NA
CASSDGTGGYEQYF
TGCGCCAGCAGCGATGGGACAGGCGGATACGAGCAGTACTTC
>TRBJ2-1|TRBD1|TRBV5-1|NA
CASSLGQGANNEQFF
TGCGCCAGCAGCTTGGGACAGGGGGCGAATAATGAGCAGTTCTTC
>TRBJ2-1|NA|TRBV4-1|NA
CASSSSATSGNEQFF
TGCGCCAGCTCAAGCTCGGCGACCTCGGGGAATGAGCAGTTCTTC
>TRBJ2-1|NA|TRBV27|NA
CASSRVSSYNEQFF
TGTGCCAGCAGTAGAGTGAGCTCCTACAATGAGCAGTTCTTC
>TRBJ2-7|NA|TRBV19|NA
CASSQGKNSEQYF
TGTGCCAGTAGTCAGGGTAAAAACTCCGAGCAGTACTTC
>TRBJ1-2|TRBD1|TRBV4-1|NA
CASSPGRDRDVYGYTF
TGCGCCAGCAGCCCAGGGAGGGACAGGGATGTATATGGCTACACCTTC
>TRBJ2-1|TRBD2|TRBV9|NA
CASSVSGDTYNEQFF
TGTGCCAGCAGCGTTAGCGGGGATACCTACAATGAGCAGTTCTTC
>TRBJ2-4|TRBD1|TRBV6-6|NA
CASSYLGQGKNIQYF
TGTGCCAGCAGTTACCTTGGACAGGGAAAAAACATTCAGTACTTC
>TRBJ2-1|TRBD1|TRBV7-8|NA
CASSEKLDRNEQFF
TGTGCCAGCAGCGAAAAGTTGGACAGGAATGAGCAGTTCTTC
>TRBJ2-1|NA|TRBV28|NA
CASSFLANEQFF
TGTGCCAGCAGTTTTCTGGCAAATGAGCAGTTCTTC